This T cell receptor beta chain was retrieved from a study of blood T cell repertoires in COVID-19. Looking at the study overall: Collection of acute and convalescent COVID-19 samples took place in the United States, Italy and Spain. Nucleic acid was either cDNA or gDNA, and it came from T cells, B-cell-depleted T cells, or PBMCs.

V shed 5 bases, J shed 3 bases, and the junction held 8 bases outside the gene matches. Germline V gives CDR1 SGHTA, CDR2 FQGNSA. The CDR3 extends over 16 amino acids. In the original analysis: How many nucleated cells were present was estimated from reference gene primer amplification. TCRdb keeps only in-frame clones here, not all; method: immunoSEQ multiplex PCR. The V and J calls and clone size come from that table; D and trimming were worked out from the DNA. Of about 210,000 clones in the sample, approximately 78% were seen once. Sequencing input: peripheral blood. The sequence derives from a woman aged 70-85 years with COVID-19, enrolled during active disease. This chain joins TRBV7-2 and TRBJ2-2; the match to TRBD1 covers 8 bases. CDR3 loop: CASSQPRGQYTGELFF. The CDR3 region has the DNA TGTGCCAGCAGCCAACCCAGGGGGCAGTACACCGGGGAGCTGTTTTTT. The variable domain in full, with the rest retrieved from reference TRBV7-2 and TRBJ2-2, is GAGVSQSPSNKVTEKGKDVELRCDPISGHTALYWYRQSLGQGLEFLIYFQGNSAPDKSGLPSDRFSAERTGGSVSTLTIQRTQQEDSAVYLCASSQPRGQYTGELFFGEGSRLTVL.